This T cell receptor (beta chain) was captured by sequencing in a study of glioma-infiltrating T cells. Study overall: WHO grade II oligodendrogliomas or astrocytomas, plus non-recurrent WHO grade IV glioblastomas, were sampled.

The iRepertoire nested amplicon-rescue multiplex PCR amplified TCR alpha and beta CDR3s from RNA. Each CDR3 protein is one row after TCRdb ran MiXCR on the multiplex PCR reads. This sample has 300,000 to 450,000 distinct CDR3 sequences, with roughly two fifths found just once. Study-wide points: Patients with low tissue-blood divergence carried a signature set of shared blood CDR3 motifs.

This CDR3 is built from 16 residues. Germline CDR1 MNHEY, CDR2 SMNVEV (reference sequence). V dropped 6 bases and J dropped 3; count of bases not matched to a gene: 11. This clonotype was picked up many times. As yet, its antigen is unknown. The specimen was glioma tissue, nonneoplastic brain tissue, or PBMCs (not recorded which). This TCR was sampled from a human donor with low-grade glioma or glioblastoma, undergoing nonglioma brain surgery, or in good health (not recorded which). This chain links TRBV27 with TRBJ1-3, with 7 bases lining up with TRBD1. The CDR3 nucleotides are TGTGCCAGCAGAGATACCGCAGGGGGTCGTGGAAACACCATATATTTT. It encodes CASRDTAGGRGNTIYF.